These 7 T cell receptor beta chains were sequenced from one sample in a study of blood T cell repertoires in COVID-19. Assay used: immunoSEQ multiplex PCR; TCRdb lists only in-frame clones, some missing. The table records about 200,000 clones, roughly 86% of them present only once. The sequencing input was peripheral blood. The receptors here all came from a woman in her fifties or sixties with active or convalescent COVID-19.

The V gene is TRBV3-1 (or the pseudogene TRBV3-2), the J gene TRBJ2-7; possibly TRBD1 for D (6 bases). There are 17 residues in the CDR3. Between the trimmed V and J ends, which lost 4 bases and 3 bases, there was a span of 22 bases. CDR1 is LGHDT, CDR2 YNNKEL, per germline (reference sequence). The CDR3 spells CASSPRTGGGLNYEQYF. CDR3 nucleotide sequence: TGTGCCAGCAGCCCCCGAACGGGTGGGGGCCTCAACTACGAGCAGTACTTC.

The rearrangement uses TRBV5-1 and TRBJ1-1, with D possibly being TRBD1 (6 bases). The CDR3 contains 15 residues. The germline V and J ends were trimmed by 2 bases and 1 base, with 12 bases remaining between them. Germline CDR1 and CDR2: SGHRS and YFSETQ. In nucleotides, the CDR3 is TGCGCCAGCAGCTTAACAGGGCTAGGGAACACTGAAGCTTTCTTT. Its protein is CASSLTGLGNTEAFF.

By proportion, this clone is medium-sized. The V and J genes are TRBV5-1 and TRBJ2-7; 7 bases agree with TRBD1. This CDR3 has 18 residues. The trim removed 0 bases at V and 4 bases at J, leaving 16 bases unmatched. CDR1 and CDR2 (germline): SGHRS, YFSETQ. CDR3 sequence: CASSLDPGGQTLLYEQYF. CDR3 nucleotide sequence: TGCGCCAGCAGCTTGGATCCAGGGGGACAGACGCTACTTTACGAGCAGTACTTC.

The chain joins TRBV5-4 to TRBJ2-3, with 12 nucleotides matching TRBD2. Germline V gene lookup returns CDR1 SGHNT and CDR2 YYREEE (reference sequence). Unmatched junction bases numbered 8, after V lost 1 base and J lost 2 bases. The CDR3 covers 18 residues. The CDR3 sequence: CASSLRRTSGELTDTQYF. The DNA for the CDR3 is TGTGCCAGCAGCTTGCGTCGGACTAGCGGGGAGCTCACAGATACGCAGTATTTT. The whole variable domain, filled in from reference TRBV5-4 and TRBJ2-3, reads ETGVTQSPTHLIKTRGQQVTLRCSSQSGHNTVSWYQQALGQGPQFIFQYYREEENGRGNFPPRFSGLQFPNYSSELNVNALELDDSALYLCASSLRRTSGELTDTQYFGPGTRLTVL.

In DNA, the CDR3 is TGCAGTGCTAGTGACCGGGGGGGGGAAGACACTGAAGCTTTCTTT. Residues: CSASDRGGEDTEAFF. V and J are TRBV20-1 and TRBJ1-1, with a weak D call TRBD1 (5 bases). Trimming cost V 3 bases and J 3 bases, with 17 bases left between them. The CDR3 sequence is 15 residues long. The germline gives CDR1 DFQATT, CDR2 SNEGSKA (reference sequence).

This clone was seen more than once but under ten times. J is TRBJ1-6 and V is TRBV18; 10 nucleotides line up with TRBD1. From germline, CDR1 is KGHSH and CDR2 LQKENI. This CDR3 comprises 15 residues. Losses at the gene ends were 2 bases for V and 7 bases for J; bases not matched to a gene: 2. The CDR3 DNA is TGTGCCAGCTCACCAGGGGGACAGGGGAATTCACCCCTCCACTTT. As protein: CASSPGGQGNSPLHF.

This sequence joins TRBV3-1 (or the pseudogene TRBV3-2) and TRBJ1-6, with unresolved D. This CDR3 has 13 amino acids. V lost 0 bases to trimming and J lost 10 bases, with 7 bases between them. Germline CDR1 is LGHDT and CDR2 is YNNKEL (reference sequence). The DNA for the CDR3 is TGTGCCAGCAGCCAAGATCAGAAATCACCCCTCCACTTT. This translates into CASSQDQKSPLHF.